A selection of T cell receptor beta chains follows, all from one sample in a study of blood T cell repertoires in COVID-19. Data came from immunoSEQ multiplex PCR; TCRdb stores just in-frame clones and leaves some out. The profile shows about 150,000 clones, 75% to 90% of them singletons. The sample taken for sequencing was peripheral blood. The receptors stem from a man between 18 and 29 years old with COVID-19, enrolled during active disease. Both conserved end residues are part of each CDR3. Each record gives: V gene, clone size, CDR3 length, D gene, J gene, CDR3 DNA, CDR3 protein. A D gene is named only where the DNA matches it firmly. Rows may omit the clone size; those that give it use once, few, many or a size class.

>TRBV10-3|NA|13|NA|TRBJ1-3
TGTGCCATCACGGCCAGGGGCCGGGACACCATATATTTT
CAITARGRDTIYF
>TRBV13|few|16|TRBD2|TRBJ2-2
TGTGCCAGCAGCTTGCCACTAGCGGGAGAGACCGGGGAGCTGTTTTTT
CASSLPLAGETGELFF
>TRBV12-3/TRBV12-4|NA|13|NA|TRBJ2-1
TGTGCCAGCAGTCGGGGGACTTACAATGAGCAGTTCTTC
CASSRGTYNEQFF
>TRBV9|NA|14|TRBD1|TRBJ1-2
TGTGCCAGCAGCCCAGACAGGGGGCTCGATGGCTACACCTTC
CASSPDRGLDGYTF
>TRBV10-2|NA|12|TRBD2|TRBJ2-3
TGCGCCCGAGGGGAGGGGACAGATACGCAGTATTTT
CARGEGTDTQYF
>TRBV4-3|NA|17|NA|TRBJ2-7
TGCGCCAGCAGCCAAGATCGTCAACACCCTCCAGACTACGAGCAGTACTTC
CASSQDRQHPPDYEQYF
>TRBV29-1|NA|13|NA|TRBJ2-3
TGCAGCGTTGAAGGAGTTTACACAGATACGCAGTATTTT
CSVEGVYTDTQYF
>TRBV4-3|once|15|NA|TRBJ1-2
TGCGCCAGCAGCCAATCTAACCGGGTCGGAAGTGGCTACACCTTC
CASSQSNRVGSGYTF
>TRBV15|once|13|NA|TRBJ2-7
TGTGCCACCAGCAGAGATAGGACAGTCGAGCAGTACTTC
CATSRDRTVEQYF
>TRBV7-2|NA|16|TRBD2|TRBJ2-5
TGTGCCAGCAGCTTACGACTAGCGGGATACCAAGAGACCCAGTACTTC
CASSLRLAGYQETQYF
>TRBV6-1|NA|16|NA|TRBJ2-3
TGTGCCAGCAGTGCTATACTAGGTCAGGGCACAGATACGCAGTATTTT
CASSAILGQGTDTQYF
>TRBV28|NA|14|NA|TRBJ1-1
TGTGCCCGACCCTCAGGGAAAGAGAACACTGAAGCTTTCTTT
CARPSGKENTEAFF
>TRBV7-2|NA|16|NA|TRBJ1-4
TGTGCCAGCAGCTTAAATGGGGGGGCAGCGAGGGAAAAACTGTTTTTT
CASSLNGGAAREKLFF
>TRBV24-1|once|13|NA|TRBJ1-1
TGTGCCACCAGTGATTTTTTCGGGAATGAAGCTTTCTTT
CATSDFFGNEAFF
>TRBV7-9|NA|15|NA|TRBJ1-5
TGTGCCAGCAGCCCCGGGGCAGGGGACGGTCAGCCCCAGCATTTT
CASSPGAGDGQPQHF
>TRBV29-1|few|14|TRBD2|TRBJ2-7
TGCAGCGTTGTGATGGGGGGGGAAATCAACGAGCAGTACTTC
CSVVMGGEINEQYF
>TRBV10-2|NA|15|TRBD2|TRBJ2-7
TGCGCCAGCAGTGAGGGACTAGCGGGTCCCTACGAGCAGTACTTC
CASSEGLAGPYEQYF
>TRBV9|NA|14|NA|TRBJ2-2
TGTGCCAGCAGCGTAGATGGAGGGGACGGGGAGCTGTTTTTT
CASSVDGGDGELFF
>TRBV27|NA|20|NA|TRBJ2-5
TGTGCCAGCAGTCCCCGACCACAGGGGGCTAGCGGGAGAAGGCGTGGGACCCAGTACTTC
CASSPRPQGASGRRRGTQYF
>TRBV30|NA|15|NA|TRBJ1-5
TGTGCCTGGAGTCATTACGGGGGAGGCAATCAGCCCCAGCATTTT
CAWSHYGGGNQPQHF
>TRBV27|NA|15|NA|TRBJ1-2
TGTGCCAGCAGTCCACAGGGCGGTCCAGACTATGGCTACACCTTC
CASSPQGGPDYGYTF
>TRBV28|NA|15|NA|TRBJ2-6
TGTGCCAGCACCCCCCTGGGGCCTGGGGCCAACGTCCTGACTTTC
CASTPLGPGANVLTF
>TRBV13|NA|14|NA|TRBJ1-5
TGTGCCAGCAGCTTGGGACAACGCAATCAGCCCCAGCATTTT
CASSLGQRNQPQHF
>TRBV7-8|NA|18|TRBD2|TRBJ2-7
TGTGCCAGCAGCCCCAAACCTGGGACTAGCGGGAGGGCCTACGAGCAGTACTTC
CASSPKPGTSGRAYEQYF
>TRBV5-1|NA|16|NA|TRBJ1-1
TGCGCCAGCAGCTTGGAGCCGACAGCCCTGAACACTGAAGCTTTCTTT
CASSLEPTALNTEAFF
>TRBV10-3|NA|14|TRBD1|TRBJ2-1
TGTGCCATCAGGGCCGGGACAGGAAAGAATGAGCAGTTCTTC
CAIRAGTGKNEQFF
>TRBV19|NA|15|TRBD2|TRBJ2-3
TGTGCCAGTCGGGGCGGGGGGAGCGGCACAGATACGCAGTATTTT
CASRGGGSGTDTQYF
>TRBV30|NA|15|TRBD2|TRBJ2-1
TGTGCCTGGGGAGATGGCGGGAGTTCCTACAATGAGCAGTTCTTC
CAWGDGGSSYNEQFF
>TRBV9|NA|16|NA|TRBJ2-1
TGTGCCAGCAGCACACCACTTGCGGGTAGATCCAATGAGCAGTTCTTC
CASSTPLAGRSNEQFF
>TRBV7-8|NA|14|TRBD2|TRBJ2-7
TGTGCCAGCAGAAGGACTAGCATGGCCTACGAGCAGTACTTC
CASRRTSMAYEQYF
>TRBV7-6|NA|11|NA|TRBJ2-3
TGTGCCAGCAGCTTCGCAGATACGCAGTATTTT
CASSFADTQYF
>TRBV15|NA|15|NA|TRBJ1-3
TGTGCCACCAGCAGACACAGCCCAGGGGGAAACACCATATATTTT
CATSRHSPGGNTIYF
>TRBV5-6|NA|15|TRBD2|TRBJ2-7
TGTGCCAGCAGCTTATCGGCTAGCGGGACCTACGAGCAGTACTTC
CASSLSASGTYEQYF
>TRBV27|NA|14|TRBD1|TRBJ1-1
TGTGCCAGCGGCAAGGGGACAGGCCCCACTGAAGCTTTCTTT
CASGKGTGPTEAFF
>TRBV5-8|NA|16|TRBD1|TRBJ2-7
TGTGCCAGCAGCTTGGGGGACAGGGGGCTCCCCTACGAGCAGTACTTC
CASSLGDRGLPYEQYF
>TRBV6-5|NA|15|TRBD2|TRBJ2-7
TGTGCCAGCACCGTAGCGGGAGGGAACTCCTACGAGCAGTACTTC
CASTVAGGNSYEQYF
>TRBV5-1|NA|17|TRBD2|TRBJ2-7
TGCGCCAGCAGCTTGAGGGCTGCGGGAGGACGCTTCTACGAGCAGTACTTC
CASSLRAAGGRFYEQYF
>TRBV15|NA|15|NA|TRBJ2-1
TGTGCCACCAGCAGAGATCCGGGAACCTACAATGAGCAGTTCTTC
CATSRDPGTYNEQFF
>TRBV25-1|NA|11|NA|TRBJ1-4
TGTGCCAGCAGTGAATCGGGAAAACTGCTTTTT
CASSESGKLLF
>TRBV7-2|NA|15|TRBD1|TRBJ1-1
TGTGCCAGCAGCCCCTTCGACAGGGGGGGCTCTGAAGCTTTCTTT
CASSPFDRGGSEAFF
>TRBV19|NA|12|NA|TRBJ2-5
TGTGCCAGTAGCCGTAACTCGGAGACCCAGTACTTC
CASSRNSETQYF
>TRBV5-6|NA|13|NA|TRBJ2-5
TGTGCCAGCAGCTTGATTATGGCAGAGACCCAGTACTTC
CASSLIMAETQYF
>TRBV2|NA|16|TRBD2|TRBJ2-7
TGTGCCAGCTCCCTCGGTAGCGGGAGTTCGTACTACGAGCAGTACTTC
CASSLGSGSSYYEQYF
>TRBV11-2|NA|17|NA|TRBJ1-2
TGTGCCAGCAGCTTAGCGTTTTGGAGAGGCACAGGGTGGGGCTACACCTTC
CASSLAFWRGTGWGYTF
>TRBV28|NA|17|TRBD1|TRBJ1-4
TGTGCCAGCAGTTTAGCAGGGACAGGGGAGAGGGGTGAAAAACTGTTTTTT
CASSLAGTGERGEKLFF
>TRBV9|NA|14|TRBD2|TRBJ2-3
TGTGCCAGCACCGTAGCGGGGGGAACAGATACGCAGTATTTT
CASTVAGGTDTQYF
>TRBV6-5|NA|14|NA|TRBJ2-1
TGTGCCAGCAGTATAGACCAGGGGTACAATGAGCAGTTCTTC
CASSIDQGYNEQFF
>TRBV11-2|NA|17|TRBD1|TRBJ1-4
TGTGCCAGCAACGGACCAGGGGGATCGGTAACTAATGAAAAACTGCTTTTT
CASNGPGGSVTNEKLLF
>TRBV21-1|NA|15|NA|TRBJ2-7
TGTGCCAGCAGCAAATCCGGACTAGCGGTCTACGAGCAGTACTTC
CASSKSGLAVYEQYF
>TRBV10-3|NA|14|NA|TRBJ2-2
TGTGCCATCAGGTCCCTAGCACAAGGCGGGGAGCTGTTTTTT
CAIRSLAQGGELFF
>TRBV7-9|NA|14|NA|TRBJ1-4
TGTGCCAGCAGCTTAAGAGGGTCGAATGAAAAACTGCTTTTT
CASSLRGSNEKLLF
>TRBV19|NA|17|TRBD1|TRBJ1-2
TGTGCCAGTAGTACCCGGGACAGGGGACTATCTAACTATGGCTACACCTTC
CASSTRDRGLSNYGYTF
>TRBV27|NA|14|NA|TRBJ1-2
TGTGCCAGCAGTTTATGGGCAGGGGCGCAAGGCTACACCTTC
CASSLWAGAQGYTF
>TRBV7-9|NA|14|NA|TRBJ2-7
TGTGCCAGCAGCCGCGTCGGGGGTTGGGACGAGCAGTACTTC
CASSRVGGWDEQYF
>TRBV13|once|18|TRBD1|TRBJ1-2
TGTGCCAGCAGCTTAGGGAGGACTCCGGGACAGAGTTTCTATGGCTACACCTTC
CASSLGRTPGQSFYGYTF
>TRBV19|NA|17|TRBD1|TRBJ2-6
TGTGCCAGTGCGGACAGGGGCCTTCTCTCTGGGGCCAACGTCCTGACTTTC
CASADRGLLSGANVLTF
>TRBV10-1|NA|13|NA|TRBJ2-5
TGCGCCAGCAGTGAGTCGCCTATCGAGACCCAGTACTTC
CASSESPIETQYF
>TRBV7-2|once|11|NA|TRBJ1-6
TGTGCCAGCAGCTTAGGCGGGGTTAGTCACTTT
CASSLGGVSHF
>TRBV7-2|NA|14|TRBD1|TRBJ1-5
TGTGCCAGCAGCACACAGGGGGCGCCTCAGCCCCAGCATTTT
CASSTQGAPQPQHF
>TRBV7-2|NA|14|TRBD1|TRBJ2-7
TGTGCCAGCAGCTTGCAGGGGGTCCCCTACGAGCAGTACTTC
CASSLQGVPYEQYF